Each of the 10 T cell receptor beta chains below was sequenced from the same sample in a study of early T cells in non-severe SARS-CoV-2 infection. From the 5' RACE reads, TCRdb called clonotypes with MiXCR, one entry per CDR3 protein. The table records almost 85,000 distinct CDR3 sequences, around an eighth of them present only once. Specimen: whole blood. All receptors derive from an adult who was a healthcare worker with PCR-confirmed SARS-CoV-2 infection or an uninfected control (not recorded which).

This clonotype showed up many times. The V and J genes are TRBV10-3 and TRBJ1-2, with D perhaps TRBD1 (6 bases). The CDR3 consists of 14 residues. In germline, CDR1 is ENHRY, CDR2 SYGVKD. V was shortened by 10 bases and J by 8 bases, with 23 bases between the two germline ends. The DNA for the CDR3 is TGTGCCACCACACCGGGGGACCCAGGGGTAGGCTACACCTTC. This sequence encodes CATTPGDPGVGYTF.

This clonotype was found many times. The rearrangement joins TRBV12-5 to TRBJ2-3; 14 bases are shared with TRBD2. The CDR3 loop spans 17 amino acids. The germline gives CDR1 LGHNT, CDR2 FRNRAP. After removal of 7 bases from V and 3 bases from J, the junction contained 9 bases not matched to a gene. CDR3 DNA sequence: TGTGCTAGTGTTGGGACTAGCGGGAGTATTGTGACAGATACGCAGTATTTT. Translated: CASVGTSGSIVTDTQYF.

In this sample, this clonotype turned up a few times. CDR3 amino acids: CASSSPDRNIQYF. CDR3 sequence (DNA): TGTGCCAGCAGTTCGCCGGACAGAAACATTCAGTACTTC. The rearrangement uses TRBV12-3 or TRBV12-4 and TRBJ2-4; a possible D gene is TRBD1 (6 bases). The V end was cut by 4 bases, the J end by 6 bases, with 10 bases between. The CDR3 sequence is 13 residues long.

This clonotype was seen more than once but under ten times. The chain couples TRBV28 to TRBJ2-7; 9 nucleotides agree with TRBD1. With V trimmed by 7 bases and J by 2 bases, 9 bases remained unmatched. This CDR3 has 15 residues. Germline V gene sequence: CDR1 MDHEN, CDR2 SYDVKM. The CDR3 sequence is CASTLGQGKTYEQYF. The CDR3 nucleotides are TGTGCCAGCACTCTGGGACAGGGCAAAACCTACGAGCAGTACTTC.

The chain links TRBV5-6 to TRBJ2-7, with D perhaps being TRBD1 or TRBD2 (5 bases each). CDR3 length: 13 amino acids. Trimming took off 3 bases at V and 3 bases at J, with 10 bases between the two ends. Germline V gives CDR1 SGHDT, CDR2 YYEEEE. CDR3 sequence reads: CASSWDGLYEQYF. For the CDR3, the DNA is TGTGCCAGCAGCTGGGACGGACTCTACGAGCAGTACTTC.

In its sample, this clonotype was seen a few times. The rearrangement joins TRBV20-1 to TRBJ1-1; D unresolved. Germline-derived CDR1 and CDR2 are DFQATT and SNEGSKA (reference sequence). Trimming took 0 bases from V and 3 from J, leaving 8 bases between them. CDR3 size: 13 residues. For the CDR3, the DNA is TGCAGTGCTAGAGATCCGAAATACACTGAAGCTTTCTTT. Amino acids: CSARDPKYTEAFF.

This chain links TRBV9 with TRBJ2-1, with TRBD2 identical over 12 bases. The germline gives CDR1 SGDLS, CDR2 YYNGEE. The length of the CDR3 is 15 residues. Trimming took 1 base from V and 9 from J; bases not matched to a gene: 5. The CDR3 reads CASSVSLAGGGEQFF. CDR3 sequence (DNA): TGTGCCAGCAGCGTATCCCTAGCGGGAGGGGGTGAGCAGTTCTTC.

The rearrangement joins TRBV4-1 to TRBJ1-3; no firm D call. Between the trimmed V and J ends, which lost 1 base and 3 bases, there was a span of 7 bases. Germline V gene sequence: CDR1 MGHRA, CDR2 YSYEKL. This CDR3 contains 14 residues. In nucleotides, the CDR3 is TGCGCCAGCAGCCAAGTAGCTCGTGGAAACACCATATATTTT. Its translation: CASSQVARGNTIYF.

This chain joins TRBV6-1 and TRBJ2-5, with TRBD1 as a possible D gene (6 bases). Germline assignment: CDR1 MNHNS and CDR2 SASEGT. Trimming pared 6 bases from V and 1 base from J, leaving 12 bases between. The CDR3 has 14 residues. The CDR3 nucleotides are TGTGCCAGCAGGGATGACAGGATCCAAGAGACCCAGTACTTC. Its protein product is CASRDDRIQETQYF.

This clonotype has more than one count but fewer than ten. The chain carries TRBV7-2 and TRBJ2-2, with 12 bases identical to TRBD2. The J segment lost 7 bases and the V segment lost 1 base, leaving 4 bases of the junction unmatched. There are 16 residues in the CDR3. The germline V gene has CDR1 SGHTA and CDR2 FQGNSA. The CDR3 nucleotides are TGTGCCAGCAGCTTAGTACTAGCGGGGGGTCGCGGGGAGCTGTTTTTT. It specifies CASSLVLAGGRGELFF.